This T cell receptor (beta chain) was recorded in a study of blood T cells in healthy people across ages. Findings and caveats of the study: Expanded clonotype shifts may have been confounded, as the donors had an unknown CMV status.

About this clonotype itself: Its antigen is as yet unknown.

Donors ranged from about 6 to 90 years old and were healthy Caucasians in Russia. V lost 0 bases to trimming and J lost 1 base, with 8 bases between them. The CDR3 contains 14 residues. CDR1 and CDR2 from the germline V gene are SGHTS and YDEGEE. It was with a sample-barcoded 5' primer and a J-beta primer mix that a second PCR of roughly 6 to 11 cycles was run. Researchers report that each sample yielded at least 2.5 million CDR3-containing paired-end reads. TCRdb processed the 5' RACE reads anew with MiXCR; each CDR3 protein has one entry. The data show about 730,000 distinct CDR3 sequences, roughly 44% seen once.

This clonotype originated in a woman in her sixties in good health. The chain links TRBV5-8 to TRBJ2-7; D unclear. Sequencing was performed on blood. This CDR3 reads CASSLVQESYEQYF. As DNA, the CDR3 is TGTGCCAGCAGCTTGGTCCAGGAGTCCTACGAGCAGTACTTC.